This TCR beta chain is drawn from a study of blood T cell repertoires in COVID-19 (dated by TCRdb to between 2020 and 2021). With regard to the full study: The collaborator samples originated in the United States, Italy and Spain and spanned the acute and convalescent phases of COVID-19. The material from the prospective study consisted of cDNA or gDNA derived from T cells, B-cell-depleted T cells, or PBMCs. The dataset comprised deeply sampled blood TCRbeta repertoires from subjects exposed to, actively infected with, or recovered from COVID-19. The repertoires were released in a freely available public database intended as a resource for research on the immune response to SARS-CoV-2. Samples came from the ongoing ImmuneRACE study (first 160 participants) plus 1,254 subjects from 6 global collaborators. Nearly every sample came with metadata listing a de-identified subject ID, COVID-19 status, age in years and sex. Where HLA class I and class II types were available, the types were taken from metadata supplied by the sample provider, not from assay-based typing. Paper-wide results and their limitations: How much clinical and demographic metadata was included differed by source and by participant, and the metadata was provided uncurated.

CDR1 is given as WSHSY and CDR2 as SAAADI, both from the germline V gene. Relative to germline, V is 4 bases shorter and J is 5 bases shorter, with 12 bases between their ends. Spanning cysteine to phenylalanine, the CDR3 consists of 13 amino acids. Only the CDR3 region is kept as DNA, spanning 39 bases read in frame from base 1. TCRbeta CDR3 regions were amplified from genomic DNA using the immunoSEQ Assay, a bias-controlled multiplex PCR. Turning to the authors' computational methods: Within the assay, amplification of reference gene primers was used to estimate how many nucleated cells each sample contained. To quantify the absolute abundance of each unique TCRbeta CDR3 rearrangement, sequence reads were collapsed and filtered. For each sample, productive Simpson clonality was calculated by taking the square root of Simpson's diversity index across productive rearrangements. This is the immuneACCESS table as TCRdb keeps it, with only in-frame sequences that have V and J called. A part of the clones is gone; compared with another copy, unresolved V genes explain less than half, and the rest is unexplained. D and trimming come from the DNA, and the V and J calls and clone size come from that table. The sample includes 100,000 to 150,000 clones, with roughly 90% observed a single time. The ten biggest clones cover roughly 8% of the sample.

Collaborating institutions collected whole blood in K2EDTA tubes following their own protocols. Collaborator samples were shipped for TCRbeta analysis as frozen whole blood, isolated PBMCs, or DNA extracted from either sample type. This clone has only one observation. Its specific antigen is unknown. Per-base quality was not reported, and no clone a single base away is much larger than it. The chain is encoded by TRBV10-2 joined to TRBJ2-7; the D region possibly corresponds to TRBD1 (5 bases align). What was sequenced was peripheral blood. The TCR sequence derives from a human donor in a cohort sampled during active COVID-19. The CDR3 here reads CASSGQGRNEQYF. The bases are TGCGCCAGCAGTGGGCAGGGTAGGAACGAGCAGTACTTC.